The 20 T cell receptor beta chains reported below all come from one sample, sequenced in a study of CD8 T cells in ankylosing spondylitis. Study outcomes and limitations: For ankylosing spondylitis blood, a TCR beta motif of about 8 highly homologous variants appeared characteristic.

These TCRs' antigens remain unknown. TCRdb independently ran MiXCR on the 5' RACE reads; one entry per CDR3 protein. In the table there are fewer than 750,000 distinct CDR3 sequences, around 17% of which are singletons. The sample was blood, either unsorted or a sorted T cell fraction (not recorded which). The receptor source for this set is a male donor with ankylosing spondylitis.

The chain has TRBV6-1 and TRBJ2-1; 8 nucleotides line up with TRBD2. The CDR3 runs 18 residues. Trimming removed 3 bases from V and 0 bases from J; junction bases left unmatched: 10. Germline lookup yields CDR1 MNHNS and CDR2 SASEGT. The CDR3 loop reads CASSDNFRTSLSYNEQFF. CDR3 in DNA: TGTGCCAGCAGTGACAACTTCCGGACTAGCCTCTCCTACAATGAGCAGTTCTTC.

The chain links TRBV20-1 to TRBJ1-6, with unresolved D. Germline V lookup: CDR1 DFQATT, CDR2 SNEGSKA (reference sequence). Trimming took 1 base from V and 0 from J, leaving 10 bases between them. CDR3 length: 16 amino acids. The CDR3: CSARVRASSYNSPLHF. The CDR3 coding sequence is TGCAGTGCTAGAGTGCGGGCTAGCTCCTATAATTCACCCCTCCACTTT.

This clonotype was seen more than once but under ten times. The chain is built from TRBV7-8 and TRBJ1-5; 11 nucleotides agree with TRBD1. CDR3 length: 15 amino acids. In germline, CDR1 is SGHVS, CDR2 FQNEAQ. The V gene end was trimmed by 5 bases and the J gene end by 6 bases; junction bases not matched to a gene: 6. The CDR3 region is CASSQDRGPSQPQHF. CDR3 DNA sequence: TGTGCCAGCAGCCAGGACAGGGGGCCGTCTCAGCCCCAGCATTTT. The whole variable domain, filled in from reference TRBV7-8 and TRBJ1-5, reads GAGVSQSPRYKVAKRGQDVALRCDPISGHVSLFWYQQALGQGPEFLTYFQNEAQLDKSGLPSDRFFAERPEGSVSTLKIQRTQQEDSAVYLCASSQDRGPSQPQHFGDGTRLSIL.

This clonotype was seen a handful of times. The rearrangement links TRBV6-5 to TRBJ2-1, with unresolved D. V lost 2 bases and J 0 bases, leaving 14 bases between the germline ends. The CDR3 loop spans 17 amino acids. Germline loops: CDR1 MNHEY, CDR2 SVGAGI. The CDR3 region is CASSYQPTQSSYNEQFF. The CDR3, as DNA: TGTGCCAGCAGTTACCAACCCACTCAGAGCTCCTACAATGAGCAGTTCTTC.

The chain is built from TRBV20-1 and TRBJ2-1, with D hard to call. Trimming removed 3 bases from V and 6 bases from J, with 18 bases in between. Germline CDR1 reads DFQATT; CDR2 reads SNEGSKA (reference sequence). The CDR3 runs to 15 residues. As DNA, the CDR3 is TGCAGTGCTAGTGCGTTATTGGGCCCCGTCAATGAGCAGTTCTTC. Protein sequence: CSASALLGPVNEQFF.

This clonotype has a handful of counts. The chain couples TRBV29-1 to TRBJ2-2, with 8 bases matching TRBD2. The V gene's germline CDR1 is SQVTM and CDR2 ANQGSEA. The CDR3 is made up of 16 amino acids. V lost 4 bases, J lost 1 base, and 8 bases stayed unmatched. The CDR3 spells CSVAAGVGVNTGELFF. CDR3 DNA: TGCAGCGTTGCAGCGGGGGTAGGAGTGAACACCGGGGAGCTGTTTTTT.

This clonotype has only a few counts. The chain combines TRBV11-2 with TRBJ2-3; no clear D. CDR1 and CDR2 (germline): SGHAT, FQNNGV. This CDR3 comprises 17 residues. The germline V and J ends were trimmed by 0 bases and 4 bases, with 17 bases remaining between them. The CDR3 region has the DNA TGTGCCAGCAGCTTAGATCTCTCCCTTGTCGGCGCAGATACGCAGTATTTT. This gives the protein CASSLDLSLVGADTQYF.

This clonotype occurred a few times. This rearrangement joins TRBV9 to TRBJ2-3; no firm D call. The germline V and J ends were trimmed by 0 bases and 4 bases, with 15 bases remaining between them. This CDR3 has 16 residues. Germline CDR1 is SGDLS and CDR2 is YYNGEE. The CDR3 sequence is CASSVDAGLLADTQYF. CDR3 sequence (DNA): TGTGCCAGCAGCGTAGATGCCGGGTTACTTGCAGATACGCAGTATTTT.

This clonotype appeared many times. The rearrangement joins TRBV7-3 to TRBJ2-2, with a tentative D call TRBD1 (6 bases). CDR3 length equals 17 residues. Trimming pared 5 bases from V and 2 bases from J, leaving 18 bases between. CDR1 is SGHTA and CDR2 is FQGTGA in the germline V gene. CDR3 bases: TGTGCCAGCAGCCCACCCCCGGGCAGGGGTAACACCGGGGAGCTGTTTTTT. Translated, it gives CASSPPPGRGNTGELFF.

Only a few counts were recorded for this clonotype. The chain is built from TRBV29-1 and TRBJ2-3; no clear D gene. Trimming took off 1 base at V and 2 bases at J, with 4 bases between the two ends. Looked up from germline, CDR1 is SQVTM and CDR2 is ANQGSEA. The CDR3 runs 12 residues. CDR3: CSVEGFTDTQYF. CDR3 sequence (DNA): TGCAGCGTTGAAGGTTTCACAGATACGCAGTATTTT.

Only a few counts were recorded for this clonotype. The chain combines TRBV29-1 with TRBJ2-2, with 11 bases that match TRBD1. The CDR3 consists of 13 residues. Trimming took 4 bases from V and 8 from J; bases not matched to a gene: 3. From germline, CDR1 is SQVTM and CDR2 ANQGSEA. CDR3 sequence reads: CSVGTGGWGELFF. The CDR3 coding sequence is TGCAGCGTTGGGACAGGGGGCTGGGGGGAGCTGTTTTTT.

This clonotype was counted once. This chain joins TRBV28 and TRBJ2-2, with D perhaps TRBD1 (6 bases). V was clipped by 6 bases and J by 4 bases, with 15 bases between them. This CDR3 comprises 15 residues. Germline V gene sequence: CDR1 MDHEN, CDR2 SYDVKM. This CDR3 reads CASRPRGAGTGELFF. CDR3 nucleotides: TGTGCCAGCAGACCCAGGGGCGCGGGCACCGGGGAGCTGTTTTTT. The full variable domain, in which reference TRBV28 and TRBJ2-2 provide the parts outside the CDR3, is DVKVTQSSRYLVKRTGEKVFLECVQDMDHENMFWYRQDPGLGLRLIYFSYDVKMKEKGDIPEGYSVSREKKERFSLILESASTNQTSMYLCASRPRGAGTGELFFGEGSRLTVL.

The J gene is TRBJ1-4, the V gene TRBV4-1, with D possibly being TRBD1 (5 bases). This CDR3 comprises 16 residues. Germline V gives CDR1 MGHRA, CDR2 YSYEKL. Between the trimmed V and J ends, which lost 4 bases and 6 bases, there was a span of 18 bases. CDR3 sequence reads: CASSPEVGGEDEKLFF. CDR3 coding DNA: TGCGCCAGCAGCCCGGAGGTCGGAGGGGAAGATGAAAAACTGTTTTTT.

This rearrangement joins TRBV20-1 to TRBJ2-7; no clear D. This CDR3 is 14 amino acids long. Trimming stripped 3 bases from V and 3 bases from J, with 15 bases between. CDR1 is DFQATT and CDR2 is SNEGSKA in the germline V gene (reference sequence). CDR3 sequence: CSASGSRSNYEQYF. The CDR3 nucleotides read TGCAGTGCTAGCGGCAGCCGATCCAACTACGAGCAGTACTTC.

V gene TRBV10-3 combines with J gene TRBJ2-5; 7 bases line up with TRBD2. Germline V gene data show CDR1 as ENHRY and CDR2 as SYGVKD. The junction had 4 bases not matched to a gene; V was cut back by 6 bases and J by 0 bases. This CDR3 region has 14 residues. As DNA, the CDR3 is TGTGCCATCAGCCCTGGACTAGACCAAGAGACCCAGTACTTC. Its translation: CAISPGLDQETQYF.

A word on this clonotype: This may be a read error, as it is one base from a much larger clone. The chain is built from TRBV6-2 or TRBV6-3 and TRBJ1-5; 8 nucleotides match TRBD1. The germline V gene has CDR1 MNHEY and CDR2 SVGEGT. This CDR3 contains 14 residues. CDR3 region: CVSSGQGSNQPQHF. In DNA form, the CDR3 reads TGTGTCAGCAGTGGACAGGGCAGCAATCAGCCCCAGCATTTT.

Only a few counts were recorded for this clonotype. The V gene is TRBV29-1, the J gene TRBJ2-5, with 7 bases aligning to TRBD2. The CDR3 loop spans 13 amino acids. V lost 5 bases, J lost 5 bases, and 8 bases stayed unmatched. The V gene's germline CDR1 is SQVTM and CDR2 ANQGSEA. Here the CDR3 reads CSVLPGGGETQYF. The CDR3 DNA reads as TGCAGCGTTCTCCCGGGAGGAGGGGAGACCCAGTACTTC.

This clonotype was recorded a few times. The chain employs TRBV4-1 and TRBJ2-1; D is unclear. CDR1 and CDR2 from the germline V gene are MGHRA and YSYEKL. V was clipped by 0 bases and J by 0 bases, with 9 bases between them. This CDR3 has 16 amino acids. CDR3 DNA: TGCGCCAGCAGCCAAGATAGGACGGACTCCTACAATGAGCAGTTCTTC. It is translated as CASSQDRTDSYNEQFF.

The V and J genes are TRBV6-1 and TRBJ1-1; no firm D call. CDR3 length: 14 residues. The germline V gene encodes CDR1 MNHNS and CDR2 SASEGT. V was clipped by 5 bases and J by 6 bases, with 16 bases between them. The CDR3 DNA reads as TGTGCCAGCAGTCCTCAAGGCCTTCCCCCTGAAGCTTTCTTT. Its protein is CASSPQGLPPEAFF.

This clonotype was picked up many times. This rearrangement joins TRBV4-1 to TRBJ2-7, with 7 positions matching TRBD1. The CDR3 has 16 amino acids. The trim removed 1 base at V and 2 bases at J, leaving 8 bases unmatched. The germline V gene has CDR1 MGHRA and CDR2 YSYEKL. CDR3 protein: CASSQVGTDVTYEQYF. The CDR3, as DNA: TGCGCCAGCAGCCAAGTTGGGACAGACGTTACCTACGAGCAGTACTTC.